One T cell receptor (beta chain) is described in this entry. The antigen remains undetermined. The source of the PBMCs was less than 12 ml of fresh peripheral blood. The data derive from a study of T cells in Graves' hyperthyroidism and ophthalmopathy. About the study: Peripheral blood was obtained at initial diagnosis, preceding any treatment. Overall study findings and caveats: Through a model of 13 V-J features, ophthalmopathy was separated from stable hyperthyroidism. Most thyroid clonotypes that were expanded above 0.001 also turned up in blood.

This CDR3 has 15 amino acids. Germline V gives CDR1 DFQATT, CDR2 SNEGSKA (reference sequence). The V end was cut by 1 base, the J end by 6 bases, with 16 bases between. RNA transcripts provided the source from which TCR beta CDR3 regions were amplified. Researchers ran a first-round RT-PCR on the TCR CDR3 using the HTBI primer set. TCRdb ran MiXCR on the multiplex PCR reads and lists one entry per CDR3 protein. The sample lists fewer than 550,000 distinct CDR3 sequences, 15% to 19% seen once, with roughly 14% in the top ten. The chain has TRBV20-1 and TRBJ1-5; tentative D call: TRBD1 (6 bases). The clonotype comes from a woman under 30 with Graves' hyperthyroidism. Input material: blood. The CDR3 sequence: CSARGGGGPGQPQHF. The DNA of the CDR3 is TGCAGTGCTAGAGGGGGCGGGGGGCCCGGTCAGCCCCAGCATTTT.